The rows below give T cell receptor beta chains drawn from one sample of a study of regulatory T cells in long-lasting Graves disease. TCRdb analysed the multiplex PCR reads with MiXCR anew, one entry per CDR3 protein. The sample contains fewer than 450,000 distinct CDR3 sequences, around a quarter of which appear only once. The sample in question was peripheral blood mononuclear cells (PBMCs), obtained when the disease was refractory, from a patient treated with antithyroid drugs. The source of these receptors is a female donor with Graves disease. Each CDR3 is given with its conserved first and last residue. The D gene is left open where the match is weak. Size values are once, few and many counts, or a class for expanded clones, and some rows have none.

v_call: TRBV30
d_call: TRBD2
j_call: TRBJ2-2
clone_size: -
cdr3_aa: CAWSNGGALGELFF
cdr3_nt: TGTGCCTGGTCGAACGGGGGGGCCCTGGGGGAGCTGTTTTTT

v_call: TRBV4-1
d_call: -
j_call: TRBJ2-7
clone_size: few
cdr3_aa: CASSQEREGLVFGEQYF
cdr3_nt: TGCGCCAGCAGCCAAGAAAGGGAAGGGCTAGTTTTTGGCGAGCAGTACTTC

v_call: TRBV5-1
d_call: -
j_call: TRBJ1-1
clone_size: -
cdr3_aa: CASSLDSIGVTEAFF
cdr3_nt: TGCGCCAGCAGCTTGGACTCCATCGGGGTGACTGAAGCTTTCTTT

v_call: TRBV7-8
d_call: -
j_call: TRBJ2-5
clone_size: many
cdr3_aa: CASSLSGLWGSQETQYF
cdr3_nt: TGTGCCAGCAGCTTATCGGGACTGTGGGGGTCACAAGAGACCCAGTACTTC

v_call: TRBV7-3
d_call: -
j_call: TRBJ1-1
clone_size: many
cdr3_aa: CASSLTQGITEAFF
cdr3_nt: TGTGCCAGCAGCTTAACACAGGGAATCACTGAAGCTTTCTTT

v_call: TRBV2
d_call: TRBD1
j_call: TRBJ1-4
clone_size: many
cdr3_aa: CASSDTTGGGEKLFF
cdr3_nt: TGTGCCAGCAGTGACACAACAGGGGGTGGTGAAAAACTGTTTTTT

v_call: TRBV30
d_call: -
j_call: TRBJ2-7
clone_size: few
cdr3_aa: CAWSARSPLSYEQYF
cdr3_nt: TGTGCCTGGAGTGCTAGGTCCCCCCTCTCCTACGAGCAGTACTTC

v_call: TRBV20-1
d_call: -
j_call: TRBJ1-2
clone_size: few
cdr3_aa: CSARDPLVSSGYTF
cdr3_nt: TGCAGTGCTAGAGACCCCCTAGTTTCCAGCGGCTACACCTTC

v_call: TRBV6-5
d_call: TRBD1
j_call: TRBJ2-7
clone_size: -
cdr3_aa: CASSYRLGQSSYEQYF
cdr3_nt: TGTGCCAGCAGTTACCGCTTGGGACAGTCCTCCTACGAGCAGTACTTC

v_call: TRBV6-9
d_call: -
j_call: TRBJ2-5
clone_size: few
cdr3_aa: CASSYRIFETQYF
cdr3_nt: TGTGCCAGCAGTTACCGGATTTTTGAGACCCAGTACTTC

v_call: TRBV6-1
d_call: -
j_call: TRBJ2-5
clone_size: many
cdr3_aa: CASTNPGPLETQYF
cdr3_nt: TGTGCCAGCACAAACCCGGGACCCCTCGAGACCCAGTACTTC

v_call: TRBV18
d_call: -
j_call: TRBJ2-3
clone_size: few
cdr3_aa: CASSPTQDTQYF
cdr3_nt: TGTGCCAGCTCACCTACCCAAGATACGCAGTATTTT

v_call: TRBV28
d_call: -
j_call: TRBJ2-1
clone_size: many
cdr3_aa: CASSFASTQANNEQFF
cdr3_nt: TGTGCCAGCAGTTTTGCCAGCACCCAAGCCAACAATGAGCAGTTCTTC

v_call: TRBV6-9
d_call: -
j_call: TRBJ2-3
clone_size: -
cdr3_aa: CASSYGSLSSTDTQYF
cdr3_nt: TGTGCCAGCAGTTACGGATCGTTATCTTCGACAGATACGCAGTATTTT

v_call: TRBV2
d_call: -
j_call: TRBJ2-4
clone_size: many
cdr3_aa: CASSDRIPGAKNIQYF
cdr3_nt: TGTGCCAGCAGTGACAGGATTCCGGGAGCCAAAAACATTCAGTACTTC

v_call: TRBV6-5
d_call: -
j_call: TRBJ1-6
clone_size: many
cdr3_aa: CASSYSGGNNSPLHF
cdr3_nt: TGTGCCAGCAGTTACTCGGGGGGGAATAATTCACCCCTCCACTTT

v_call: TRBV7-9
d_call: -
j_call: TRBJ1-2
clone_size: many
cdr3_aa: CASSPRQSNYGYTF
cdr3_nt: TGTGCCAGCAGCCCTCGGCAGTCTAACTATGGCTACACCTTC

v_call: TRBV10-3
d_call: -
j_call: TRBJ2-2
clone_size: -
cdr3_aa: CAIAGTGELFF
cdr3_nt: TGTGCCATCGCGGGGACCGGGGAGCTGTTTTTT

v_call: TRBV7-2
d_call: -
j_call: TRBJ1-4
clone_size: many
cdr3_aa: CASSRDGGATNEKLFF
cdr3_nt: TGTGCCAGCAGCCGCGATGGGGGGGCAACTAATGAAAAACTGTTTTTT

v_call: TRBV29-1
d_call: -
j_call: TRBJ1-1
clone_size: -
cdr3_aa: CSVSLGGLSEAFF
cdr3_nt: TGCAGCGTTAGTTTAGGGGGTTTGTCTGAAGCTTTCTTT